The clone carrying this T cell receptor (beta chain) was found many times. With 8 bases clipped from V and 6 bases from J, the junction kept 5 bases outside the gene matches. The CDR3 totals 13 residues. Germline V gene lookup returns CDR1 SNHLY and CDR2 FYNNEI. The data belong to a study of T cells after yellow fever vaccination. MiXCR, run by TCRdb on the 5' RACE reads, gives a single entry per CDR3 protein. The data contain 200,000 to 300,000 distinct CDR3 sequences, roughly 3.7% of them singletons. The chain recombines TRBV2 with TRBJ1-5, with 9 bases aligning to TRBD1. The clonotype comes from a man younger than 30 who received the YFV17D yellow fever vaccine. Material: PBMCs, obtained 15 days after the yellow fever booster vaccination. CDR3: CASAQGAGQPQHF. Written as DNA, the CDR3 is TGTGCCAGCGCACAGGGGGCTGGTCAGCCCCAGCATTTT.